A selection of T cell receptor beta chains follows, all from one sample in a study of neoadjuvant nivolumab and ipilimumab in lung cancer. Sequencing was performed with immunoSEQ multiplex PCR; in TCRdb, only in-frame clones are kept and a portion is missing. The sample has about 29,000 clones; 75% to 80% are singletons. The sequenced sample was tumor tissue, obtained after neoadjuvant nivolumab, alone or with ipilimumab, at or shortly before surgery. All receptors derive from an adult with non-small cell lung cancer. Both conserved end residues are part of each CDR3. Each record gives: V gene, clone size, D gene, J gene, CDR3 DNA, CDR3 protein. The D gene is left open where the match is weak. Clone size is shown for a subset of rows, as once, few, many or a class of expanded clone.

TRBV1	NA	NA	TRBJ1-3	TGCACCAGCAGCCATAATGGGGGAAACACCATATATTTT	CTSSHNGGNTIYF
TRBV7-2	once	NA	TRBJ2-5	TGTGCCAGCAGTTCCCTCCAAGAGACCCAGTACTTC	CASSSLQETQYF
TRBV5-6	NA	NA	TRBJ1-2	TGTGCCAGCAGCTTGCTCCCAGGGGGCTACACCTTC	CASSLLPGGYTF
TRBV19	NA	TRBD2	TRBJ2-1	TGTGCCAGTAGTGTCGAACTAGCGGGGACAAATGAGCAGTTCTTC	CASSVELAGTNEQFF
TRBV20-1	few	NA	TRBJ1-1	TGCAGTGCTCGAGGGGACACTGAAGCTTTCTTT	CSARGDTEAFF
TRBV15	NA	TRBD2	TRBJ2-1	TGTGCCACCAGCAGAGACCCCCCTGGGTCCCCGGGAGGCAATGAGCAGTTCTTC	CATSRDPPGSPGGNEQFF
TRBV7-8	NA	TRBD1	TRBJ2-1	TGTGCCAGCAGCTTATTGGGGACAGGGGAGGATGAGCAGTTCTTC	CASSLLGTGEDEQFF
TRBV10-3	NA	NA	TRBJ1-2	TGTGCCATCAGTGAGACAGGATTCTATGGCTACACCTTC	CAISETGFYGYTF
TRBV11-2	once	NA	TRBJ2-2	TGTGCCAGCAGCTTGGGCAGGTTGAACACCGGGGAGCTGTTTTTT	CASSLGRLNTGELFF
TRBV13	medium-sized	NA	TRBJ2-1	TGTGCCAGCAGCTCTCCCACGTGGGGCAATGAGCAGTTCTTC	CASSSPTWGNEQFF
TRBV15	NA	TRBD1	TRBJ1-1	TGTGCCACCAGCAGAGATCGACAGGGGAATACTGAAGCTTTCTTT	CATSRDRQGNTEAFF
TRBV28	NA	TRBD1	TRBJ2-7	TGTGCCAGCAGTTTCCGACAGGGAAAATCCTACGAGCAGTACTTC	CASSFRQGKSYEQYF
TRBV7-2	NA	NA	TRBJ1-3	TGTGCCAGCAGCTTAGGATCGACAACTGGAAACACCATATATTTT	CASSLGSTTGNTIYF
TRBV18	NA	NA	TRBJ2-3	TGTGCCAGCTCACCAGGGAAGGGCCCAGATACGCAGTATTTT	CASSPGKGPDTQYF
TRBV5-1	NA	NA	TRBJ2-2	TGCGCCAGCAGCTTGGGGGCTACGAACACCGGGGAGCTGTTTTTT	CASSLGATNTGELFF
TRBV7-2	few	NA	TRBJ1-1	TGTGCCAGCAGCCAGACTTCCGGGACAGCTTTCTTT	CASSQTSGTAFF
TRBV2	NA	NA	TRBJ2-7	TGTGCCAGCAGTTTTACAGGCTACGAGCAGTACTTC	CASSFTGYEQYF
TRBV30	NA	NA	TRBJ1-5	TGTGCCTGGTCGATCGGGGCCGGTCAGCCCCAGCATTTT	CAWSIGAGQPQHF
TRBV5-4	NA	NA	TRBJ2-5	TGTGCCAGCAGCTCCGGCGAGTTACAAGAGACCCAGTACTTC	CASSSGELQETQYF
TRBV6-1	NA	NA	TRBJ2-7	TGTGCCAGCAGAATAGGGAAAACCTACGAGCAGTACTTC	CASRIGKTYEQYF
TRBV4-2	NA	TRBD2	TRBJ2-7	TGTGCCAGCAGCCGGACTAGCGGGGGGGCCTACGAGCAGTACTTC	CASSRTSGGAYEQYF
TRBV6-5	NA	NA	TRBJ1-1	TGTGCCAGCAGTTACTCGCCCACTGAAGCTTTCTTT	CASSYSPTEAFF
TRBV18	NA	TRBD1	TRBJ1-6	TGTGCCAGCTCCCGCGGACAGGGAGATTCACCCCTCCACTTT	CASSRGQGDSPLHF
TRBV18	NA	TRBD2	TRBJ2-1	TGTGCCAGCTCCGTGACTAGCGGGGGCCCTAGCTCCTACAATGAGCAGTTCTTC	CASSVTSGGPSSYNEQFF
TRBV5-1	once	NA	TRBJ2-3	TGCGCCAGCAGCTTGTCTGCGAGAGATACGCAGTATTTT	CASSLSARDTQYF
TRBV9	NA	NA	TRBJ2-3	TGTGCCAGCAGCCGCTCGGGACTGACAGATACGCAGTATTTT	CASSRSGLTDTQYF
TRBV11-2	NA	NA	TRBJ1-1	TGTGCCAGCAGCTTAGGGTATGAAACTGAAGCTTTCTTT	CASSLGYETEAFF
TRBV18	NA	NA	TRBJ1-2	TGTGCCAGCTCACCACCGAACTCCCCCTATGGCTACACCTTC	CASSPPNSPYGYTF
TRBV7-2	few	TRBD1	TRBJ1-2	TGTGCCAGCAGCGTTGGACAGGTCGATAACTATGGCTACACCTTC	CASSVGQVDNYGYTF
TRBV7-9	NA	NA	TRBJ1-1	TGTGCCAGCAGCCCCGGGGGGAACACTGAAGCTTTCTTT	CASSPGGNTEAFF